Sequencing of this TCR beta chain was carried out in a study of T cell changes during pregnancy in multiple sclerosis. Only in-frame clones appear in the TCRdb table, and some are missing; sequencing was by immunoSEQ multiplex PCR. The data hold over 45,000 clones, with more than 80% observed a single time. J lost 4 bases, V lost 1 base, and 7 bases had no gene match. The CDR3 is 15 residues long. Germline assignment: CDR1 LGHNA and CDR2 YSLEER. The material sequenced was CD4+ T cells from peripheral blood mononuclear cells, taken in the first trimester of pregnancy. This TCR came from a female donor with multiple sclerosis, enrolled in a pregnancy study. This chain connects TRBV4-3 to TRBJ2-7, with 7 bases lining up with TRBD1. CDR3 nucleotides: TGCGCCAGCAGCCAAGTGGTAGGGGGCAAGTACGAGCAGTACTTC. It translates to CASSQVVGGKYEQYF.